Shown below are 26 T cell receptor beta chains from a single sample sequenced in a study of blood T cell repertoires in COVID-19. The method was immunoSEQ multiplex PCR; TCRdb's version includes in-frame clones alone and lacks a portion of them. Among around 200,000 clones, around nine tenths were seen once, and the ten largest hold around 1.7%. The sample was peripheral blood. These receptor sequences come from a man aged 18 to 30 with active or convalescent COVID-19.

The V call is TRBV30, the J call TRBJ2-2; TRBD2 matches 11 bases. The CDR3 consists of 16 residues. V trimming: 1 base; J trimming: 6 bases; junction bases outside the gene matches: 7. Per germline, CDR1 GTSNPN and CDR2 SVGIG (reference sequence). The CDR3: CAWSAGLAGSAGELFF. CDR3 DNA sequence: TGTGCCTGGAGTGCCGGACTAGCGGGCTCTGCCGGGGAGCTGTTTTTT.

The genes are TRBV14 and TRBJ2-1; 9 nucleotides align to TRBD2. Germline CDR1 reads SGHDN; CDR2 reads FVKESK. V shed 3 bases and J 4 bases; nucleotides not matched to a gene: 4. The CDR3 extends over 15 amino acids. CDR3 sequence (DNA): TGTGCCAGCAGCCAGTTGAGCGGGAGGTACAATGAGCAGTTCTTC. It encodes CASSQLSGRYNEQFF. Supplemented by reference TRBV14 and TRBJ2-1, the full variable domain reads EAGVTQFPSHSVIEKGQTVTLRCDPISGHDNLYWYRRVMGKEIKFLLHFVKESKQDESGMPNNRFLAERTGGTYSTLKVQPAELEDSGVYFCASSQLSGRYNEQFFGPGTRLTVL.

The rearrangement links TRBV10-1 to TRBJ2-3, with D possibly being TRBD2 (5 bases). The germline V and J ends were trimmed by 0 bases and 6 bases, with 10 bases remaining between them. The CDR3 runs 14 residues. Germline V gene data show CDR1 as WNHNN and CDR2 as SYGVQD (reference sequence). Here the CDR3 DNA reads TGCGCCAGCAGTGAGTCGAGGTCTAGCGATACGCAGTATTTT. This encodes CASSESRSSDTQYF.

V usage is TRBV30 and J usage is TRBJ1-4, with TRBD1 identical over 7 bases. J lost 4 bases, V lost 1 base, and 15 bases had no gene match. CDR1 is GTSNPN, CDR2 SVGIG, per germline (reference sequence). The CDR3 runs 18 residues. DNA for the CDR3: TGTGCCTGGAGTGGAGATGGTCTAAGGGACAGCCTTAATGAAAAACTGTTTTTT. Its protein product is CAWSGDGLRDSLNEKLFF.

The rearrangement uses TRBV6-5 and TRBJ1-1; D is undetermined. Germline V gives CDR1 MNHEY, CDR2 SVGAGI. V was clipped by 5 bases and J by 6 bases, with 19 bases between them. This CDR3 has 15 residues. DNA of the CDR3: TGTGCCAGCAGTCGCCGCATGGGCCCTAACGCTGAAGCTTTCTTT. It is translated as CASSRRMGPNAEAFF.

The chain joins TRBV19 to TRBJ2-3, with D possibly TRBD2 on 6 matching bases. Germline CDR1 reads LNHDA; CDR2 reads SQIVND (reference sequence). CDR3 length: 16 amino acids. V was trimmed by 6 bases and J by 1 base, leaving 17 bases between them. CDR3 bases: TGTGCCAGTAGCTGGACGGAGGGCCGGGGCACAGATACGCAGTATTTT. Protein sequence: CASSWTEGRGTDTQYF.

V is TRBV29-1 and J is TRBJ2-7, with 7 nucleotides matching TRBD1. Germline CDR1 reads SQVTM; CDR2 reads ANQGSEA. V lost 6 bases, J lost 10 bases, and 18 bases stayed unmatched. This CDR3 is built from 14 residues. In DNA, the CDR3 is TGCAGCGTACCTTCTCAGGGGGTGGGGGAGTCCCAGTACTTC. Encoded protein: CSVPSQGVGESQYF.

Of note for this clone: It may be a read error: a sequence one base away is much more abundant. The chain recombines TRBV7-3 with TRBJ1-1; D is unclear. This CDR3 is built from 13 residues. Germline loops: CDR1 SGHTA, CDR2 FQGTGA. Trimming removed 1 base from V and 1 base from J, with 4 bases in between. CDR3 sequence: CASSLNGNTEAFF. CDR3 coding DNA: TGTGCCAGCAGCTTAAACGGGAACACTGAAGCTTTCTTT. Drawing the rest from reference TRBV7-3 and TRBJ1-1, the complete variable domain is GAGVSQTPSNKVTEKGKYVELRCDPISGHTALYWYRQSLGQGPEFLIYFQGTGAADDSGLPNDRFFAVRPEGSVSTLKIQRTERGDSAVYLCASSLNGNTEAFFGQGTRLTVV.

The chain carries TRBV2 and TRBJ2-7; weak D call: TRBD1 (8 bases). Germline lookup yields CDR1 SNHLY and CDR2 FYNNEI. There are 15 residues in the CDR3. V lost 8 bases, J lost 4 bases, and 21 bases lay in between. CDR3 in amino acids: CASRSDRGGPYEQYF. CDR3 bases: TGTGCCAGCCGGTCCGACAGGGGAGGGCCGTACGAGCAGTACTTC. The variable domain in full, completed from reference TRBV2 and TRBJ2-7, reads EPEVTQTPSHQVTQMGQEVILRCVPISNHLYFYWYRQILGQKVEFLVSFYNNEISEKSEIFDDQFSVERPDGSNFTLKIRSTKLEDSAMYFCASRSDRGGPYEQYFGPGTRLTVT.

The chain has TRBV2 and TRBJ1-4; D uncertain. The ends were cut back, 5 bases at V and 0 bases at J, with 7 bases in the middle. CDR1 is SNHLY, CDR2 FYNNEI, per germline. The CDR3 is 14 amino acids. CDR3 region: CASSFSATNEKLFF. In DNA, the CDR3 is TGTGCCAGCAGTTTCAGTGCAACTAATGAAAAACTGTTTTTT.

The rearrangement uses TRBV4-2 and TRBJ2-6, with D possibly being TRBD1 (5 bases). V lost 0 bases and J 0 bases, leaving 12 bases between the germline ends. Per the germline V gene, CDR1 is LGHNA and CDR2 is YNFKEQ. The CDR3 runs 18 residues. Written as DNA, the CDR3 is TGTGCCAGCAGCCAAGATTTGGCAGGGTTCTCTGGGGCCAACGTCCTGACTTTC. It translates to CASSQDLAGFSGANVLTF.

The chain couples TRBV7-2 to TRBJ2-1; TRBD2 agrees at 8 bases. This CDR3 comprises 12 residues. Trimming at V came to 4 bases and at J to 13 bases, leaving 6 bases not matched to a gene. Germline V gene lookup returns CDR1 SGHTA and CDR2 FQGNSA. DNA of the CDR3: TGTGCCAGCAGCTCACCGGGACTAGATCAGTTCTTC. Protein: CASSSPGLDQFF.

The CDR3 DNA follows: TGTGCCACCAGCGGTACGAGGGTGAATACGCAGTATTTT. This sequence encodes CATSGTRVNTQYF. The chain combines TRBV15 with TRBJ2-3; D may be TRBD2 (5 bases). Germline V gene data show CDR1 as LNHNV and CDR2 as YYDKDF (reference sequence). This CDR3 is 13 amino acids long. Between the trimmed V and J ends, which lost 5 bases and 7 bases, there was a span of 13 bases.

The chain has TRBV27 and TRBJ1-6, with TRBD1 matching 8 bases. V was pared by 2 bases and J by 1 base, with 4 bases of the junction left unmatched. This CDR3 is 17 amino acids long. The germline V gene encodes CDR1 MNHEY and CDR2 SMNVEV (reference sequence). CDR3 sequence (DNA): TGTGCCAGCAGTTTAGGTCAGGGGGCATCCTATAATTCACCCCTCCACTTT. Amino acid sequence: CASSLGQGASYNSPLHF.

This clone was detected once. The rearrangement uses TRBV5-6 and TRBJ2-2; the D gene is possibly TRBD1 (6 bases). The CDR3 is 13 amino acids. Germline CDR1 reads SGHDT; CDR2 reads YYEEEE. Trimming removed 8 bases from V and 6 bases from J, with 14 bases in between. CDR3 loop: CASSGVRAGELFF. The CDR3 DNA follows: TGTGCCAGTTCAGGGGTGAGAGCCGGGGAGCTGTTTTTT.

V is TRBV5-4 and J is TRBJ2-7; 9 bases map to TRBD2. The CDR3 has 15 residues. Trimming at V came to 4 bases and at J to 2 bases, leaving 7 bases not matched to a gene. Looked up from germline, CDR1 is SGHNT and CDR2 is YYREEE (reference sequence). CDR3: CASSRVSGGTYEQYF. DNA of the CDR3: TGTGCCAGCAGCCGGGTTAGCGGGGGAACCTACGAGCAGTACTTC.

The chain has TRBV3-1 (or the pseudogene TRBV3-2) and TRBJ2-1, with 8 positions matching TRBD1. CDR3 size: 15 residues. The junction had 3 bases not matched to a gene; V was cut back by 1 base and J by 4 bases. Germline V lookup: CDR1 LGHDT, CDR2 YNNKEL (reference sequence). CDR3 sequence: CASSQGRGPYNEQFF. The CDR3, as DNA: TGTGCCAGCAGCCAAGGCAGGGGGCCTTACAATGAGCAGTTCTTC.

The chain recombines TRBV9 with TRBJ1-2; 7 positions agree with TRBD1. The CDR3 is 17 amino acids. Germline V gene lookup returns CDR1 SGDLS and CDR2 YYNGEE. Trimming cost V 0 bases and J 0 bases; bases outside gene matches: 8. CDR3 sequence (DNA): TGTGCCAGCAGCGTAGGAGGTTGGACAGGAGCTAACTATGGCTACACCTTC. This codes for CASSVGGWTGANYGYTF.

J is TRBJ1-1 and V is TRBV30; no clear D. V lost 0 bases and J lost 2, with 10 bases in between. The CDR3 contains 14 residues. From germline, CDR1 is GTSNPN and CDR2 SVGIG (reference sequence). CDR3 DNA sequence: TGTGCCTGGAGTGTAAACTCAATAAACACTGAAGCTTTCTTT. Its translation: CAWSVNSINTEAFF.

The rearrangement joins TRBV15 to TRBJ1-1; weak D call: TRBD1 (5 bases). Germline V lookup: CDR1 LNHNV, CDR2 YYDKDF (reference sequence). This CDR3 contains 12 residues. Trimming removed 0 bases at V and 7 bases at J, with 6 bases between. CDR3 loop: CATSRDTGEAFF. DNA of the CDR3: TGTGCCACCAGCAGAGATACAGGTGAAGCTTTCTTT.

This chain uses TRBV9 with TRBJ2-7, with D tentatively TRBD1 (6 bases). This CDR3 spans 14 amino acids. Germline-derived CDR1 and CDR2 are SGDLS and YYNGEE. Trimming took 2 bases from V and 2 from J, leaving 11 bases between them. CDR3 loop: CASSVWAGAYEQYF. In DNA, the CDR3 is TGTGCCAGCAGCGTTTGGGCAGGGGCCTACGAGCAGTACTTC.

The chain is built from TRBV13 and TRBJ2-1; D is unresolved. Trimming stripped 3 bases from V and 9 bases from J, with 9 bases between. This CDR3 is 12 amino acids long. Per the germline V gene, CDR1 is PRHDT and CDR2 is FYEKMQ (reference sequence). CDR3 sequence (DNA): TGTGCCAGCAGCTTTAGCTTTGCTGAGCAGTTCTTC. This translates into CASSFSFAEQFF.

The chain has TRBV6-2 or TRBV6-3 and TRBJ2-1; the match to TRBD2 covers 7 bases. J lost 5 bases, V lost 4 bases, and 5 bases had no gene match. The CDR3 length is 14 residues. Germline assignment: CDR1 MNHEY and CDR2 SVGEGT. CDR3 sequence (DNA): TGTGCCAGCAGTTCGAGGACTAGGGACAATGAGCAGTTCTTC. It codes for CASSSRTRDNEQFF.

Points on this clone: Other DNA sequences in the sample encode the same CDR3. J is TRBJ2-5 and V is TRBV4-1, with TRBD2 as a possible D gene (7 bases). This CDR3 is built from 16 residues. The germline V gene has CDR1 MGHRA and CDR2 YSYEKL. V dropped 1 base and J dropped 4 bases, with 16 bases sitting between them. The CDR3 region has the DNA TGCGCCAGCAGCCAAGTAGGGGGAGGGCCTCGAGAGACCCAGTACTTC. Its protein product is CASSQVGGGPRETQYF.

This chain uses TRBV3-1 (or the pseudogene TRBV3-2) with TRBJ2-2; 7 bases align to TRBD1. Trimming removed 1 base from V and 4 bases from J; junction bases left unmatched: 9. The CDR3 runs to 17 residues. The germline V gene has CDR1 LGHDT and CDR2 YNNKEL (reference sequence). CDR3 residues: CASSQAVGGMVTGELFF. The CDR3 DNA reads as TGTGCCAGCAGCCAAGCAGTAGGGGGCATGGTCACCGGGGAGCTGTTTTTT.

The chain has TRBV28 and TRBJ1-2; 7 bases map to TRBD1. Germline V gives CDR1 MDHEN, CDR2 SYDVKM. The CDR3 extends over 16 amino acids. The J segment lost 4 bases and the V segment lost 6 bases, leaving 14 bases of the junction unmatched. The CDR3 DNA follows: TGTGCCAGCAGCCAAGGGGGCAGGGGCCCTATCTATGGCTACACCTTC. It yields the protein CASSQGGRGPIYGYTF.